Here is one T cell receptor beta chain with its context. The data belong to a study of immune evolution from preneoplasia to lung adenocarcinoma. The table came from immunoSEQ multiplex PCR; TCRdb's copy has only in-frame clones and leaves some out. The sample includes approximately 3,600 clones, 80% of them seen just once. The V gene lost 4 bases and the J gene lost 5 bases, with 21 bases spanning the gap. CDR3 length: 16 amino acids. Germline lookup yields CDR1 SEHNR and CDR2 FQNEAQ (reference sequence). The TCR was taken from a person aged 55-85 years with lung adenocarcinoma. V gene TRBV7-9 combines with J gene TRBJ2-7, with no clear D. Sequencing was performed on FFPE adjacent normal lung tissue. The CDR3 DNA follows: TGTGCCAGCAGCTGGGCGGCTTCAAAGAGGTCCCACGAGCAGTACTTC. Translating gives CASSWAASKRSHEQYF.